The 16 T cell receptor beta chains reported below all come from one sample, sequenced in a study of T cell responses to AZD1222 COVID-19 vaccine. Here immunoSEQ multiplex PCR was the method, and the copy in TCRdb shows in-frame clones only, minus some. The sample yields around 100,000 clones, about 91% seen once. Sequenced here: peripheral blood, sampled 28 days after the second AZD1222 dose. The receptors derive from an adult who received the AZD1222 COVID-19 vaccine.

The rearrangement uses TRBV9 and TRBJ1-6, with a possible D match to TRBD1 (5 bases). Trimming took 4 bases from V and 9 from J, leaving 23 bases between them. The length of the CDR3 is 17 residues. Germline loops: CDR1 SGDLS, CDR2 YYNGEE. The CDR3 sequence: CASSLSAAGYSSSPLHF. The CDR3 DNA is TGTGCCAGCAGCCTTAGCGCAGCAGGGTATAGTAGTTCACCCCTCCACTTT.

V and J are TRBV6-5 and TRBJ1-5, with D unclear. Germline CDR1 reads MNHEY; CDR2 reads SVGAGI. The CDR3 loop spans 14 amino acids. V gave up 5 bases and J gave up 0 bases, with 8 bases separating them. CDR3 DNA sequence: TGTGCCAGCAGTAAGGACTATAGCAATCAGCCCCAGCATTTT. Translation: CASSKDYSNQPQHF.

In this sample, this clone turned up once. The chain couples TRBV2 to TRBJ1-5, with D unclear. In germline, CDR1 is SNHLY, CDR2 FYNNEI. CDR3 length equals 15 residues. V shed 4 bases and J shed 2 bases, with 12 bases lying between them. CDR3 in DNA: TGTGCCAGCAGTGTAGAAGTGGGTGGCAATCAGCCCCAGCATTTT. It codes for CASSVEVGGNQPQHF.

This rearrangement joins TRBV7-2 to TRBJ1-1, with a tentative D call TRBD1 (5 bases). This CDR3 has 15 residues. Trimming took off 5 bases at V and 0 bases at J, with 13 bases between the two ends. Germline lookup yields CDR1 SGHTA and CDR2 FQGNSA. CDR3 sequence (DNA): TGTGCCAGCAGCCCGAGGACACAGATGAACACTGAAGCTTTCTTT. Protein sequence: CASSPRTQMNTEAFF. The full variable domain, in which reference TRBV7-2 and TRBJ1-1 provide the parts outside the CDR3, is GAGVSQSPSNKVTEKGKDVELRCDPISGHTALYWYRQSLGQGLEFLIYFQGNSAPDKSGLPSDRFSAERTGGSVSTLTIQRTQQEDSAVYLCASSPRTQMNTEAFFGQGTRLTVV.

The J gene is TRBJ2-5, the V gene TRBV6-4, with TRBD2 as a possible D gene (6 bases). The V gene lost 7 bases and the J gene lost 4 bases, with 31 bases spanning the gap. CDR3 length: 19 amino acids. Germline CDR1 and CDR2: MRHNA and SNTAGT. The CDR3 loop reads CASTPTTEGFLLDGETQYF. The CDR3 DNA follows: TGTGCCAGCACCCCCACGACGGAGGGCTTTCTTTTGGACGGAGAGACCCAGTACTTC.

The chain recombines TRBV6-6 with TRBJ2-6, with 7 bases identical to TRBD1. This CDR3 has 14 residues. V gave up 7 bases and J gave up 4 bases; unmatched junction bases: 4. Germline V gene lookup returns CDR1 MNHNY and CDR2 SVGAGI (reference sequence). CDR3 nucleotide sequence: TGTGCCAGCAACATACAGGGGGGGGCCAACGTCCTGACTTTC. Amino acids: CASNIQGGANVLTF.

This clone has only a few counts. The rearrangement joins TRBV6-5 to TRBJ1-1, with D maybe TRBD1 (6 bases). The CDR3 is 14 amino acids. From germline, CDR1 is MNHEY and CDR2 SVGAGI. V was pared by 6 bases and J by 6 bases, with 17 bases between. For the CDR3, the DNA is TGTGCCAGCAGGCGAAGTGGTTCAGGGGCTGAAGCTTTCTTT. Translated, it gives CASRRSGSGAEAFF.

The gene calls are TRBV6-2 or TRBV6-3 and TRBJ2-3; 12 bases line up with TRBD1. The trim removed 0 bases at V and 7 bases at J, leaving 8 bases unmatched. The CDR3 length is 17 residues. CDR1 and CDR2 (germline): MNHEY, SVGEGT. CDR3 in DNA: TGTGCCAGCAGTTACTCGCCGCCGGGACAGGGGGCACATACGCAGTATTTT. It encodes CASSYSPPGQGAHTQYF.

The J gene is TRBJ1-6, the V gene TRBV5-1, with D possibly being TRBD1 (5 bases). The germline V gene has CDR1 SGHRS and CDR2 YFSETQ. This CDR3 has 15 amino acids. The V and J ends lost 2 bases and 7 bases respectively, with 13 bases between them. CDR3 residues: CASSFDGGRNSPLHF. For the CDR3, the DNA is TGCGCCAGCAGCTTCGACGGGGGAAGGAATTCACCCCTCCACTTT. The whole variable domain, remainder taken from reference TRBV5-1 and TRBJ1-6, is KAGVTQTPRYLIKTRGQQVTLSCSPISGHRSVSWYQQTPGQGLQFLFEYFSETQRNKGNFPGRFSGRQFSNSRSEMNVSTLELGDSALYLCASSFDGGRNSPLHFGNGTRLTVT.

The chain carries TRBV7-9 and TRBJ1-1; D is possibly TRBD1 (6 bases). The ends were cut back, 4 bases at V and 4 bases at J, with 22 bases in the middle. CDR1 and CDR2 from the germline V gene are SEHNR and FQNEAQ (reference sequence). The CDR3 spans 17 residues. CDR3 amino acids: CASSYQRLTGRGTEAFF. The DNA for the CDR3 is TGTGCCAGCAGCTATCAAAGATTGACAGGTCGGGGCACTGAAGCTTTCTTT.

This clone was observed a handful of times. The CDR3 region has the DNA TGTGCCAGTGTTAGCGACACTGAAGCTTTCTTT. Its translation is CASVSDTEAFF. The V call is TRBV28, the J call TRBJ1-1; D gene uncertain. V was cut by 9 bases and J by 3 bases, with 8 bases left in between. The CDR3 has 11 amino acids. The V gene's germline CDR1 is MDHEN and CDR2 SYDVKM.

The J gene is TRBJ2-3, the V gene TRBV2, with TRBD2 matching over 8 bases. The CDR3 sequence is 16 residues long. With 7 bases clipped from V and 1 base from J, the junction kept 10 bases outside the gene matches. Germline loops: CDR1 SNHLY, CDR2 FYNNEI. The CDR3: CASIGGGLIGTDTQYF. The CDR3 bases are TGTGCCAGCATCGGGGGGGGACTGATTGGCACAGATACGCAGTATTTT.

This sequence joins TRBV19 and TRBJ1-5; 8 bases are a match to TRBD1. The CDR3 runs 14 residues. Germline CDR1 reads LNHDA; CDR2 reads SQIVND (reference sequence). The V and J ends lost 2 bases and 5 bases, in that order; junction bases with no gene match: 2. The CDR3 spells CASSIQQGDQPQHF. The CDR3 DNA is TGTGCCAGTAGTATACAACAGGGGGATCAGCCCCAGCATTTT.

The chain is built from TRBV6-1 and TRBJ2-5; possibly TRBD1 or TRBD2 for D (5 bases each). CDR3 length: 11 residues. Germline CDR1 MNHNS, CDR2 SASEGT. V was clipped by 1 base and J by 10 bases, with 7 bases between them. The CDR3 sequence is CASSEGGGQYF. The CDR3 DNA reads as TGTGCCAGCAGTGAAGGTGGGGGCCAGTACTTC.

This chain joins TRBV27 and TRBJ1-6; D perhaps matches TRBD1 (5 bases). The CDR3 runs 14 residues. V dropped 5 bases and J dropped 8 bases, with 13 bases sitting between them. Germline assignment: CDR1 MNHEY and CDR2 SMNVEV (reference sequence). DNA of the CDR3: TGTGCCAGCAGTCCCGGGACTCATTATTCACCCCTCCACTTT. It codes for CASSPGTHYSPLHF.

The chain carries TRBV28 and TRBJ2-1; the match to TRBD2 covers 8 bases. The CDR3 loop spans 12 amino acids. The germline CDR1 and CDR2 sequences are MDHEN and SYDVKM. The V segment lost 5 bases and the J segment 15 bases; nucleotides outside the gene matches: 9. The CDR3, as DNA: TGTGCCAGCAGTGCACAAGGGACTAGTCTGTTCTTC. Its translation is CASSAQGTSLFF.